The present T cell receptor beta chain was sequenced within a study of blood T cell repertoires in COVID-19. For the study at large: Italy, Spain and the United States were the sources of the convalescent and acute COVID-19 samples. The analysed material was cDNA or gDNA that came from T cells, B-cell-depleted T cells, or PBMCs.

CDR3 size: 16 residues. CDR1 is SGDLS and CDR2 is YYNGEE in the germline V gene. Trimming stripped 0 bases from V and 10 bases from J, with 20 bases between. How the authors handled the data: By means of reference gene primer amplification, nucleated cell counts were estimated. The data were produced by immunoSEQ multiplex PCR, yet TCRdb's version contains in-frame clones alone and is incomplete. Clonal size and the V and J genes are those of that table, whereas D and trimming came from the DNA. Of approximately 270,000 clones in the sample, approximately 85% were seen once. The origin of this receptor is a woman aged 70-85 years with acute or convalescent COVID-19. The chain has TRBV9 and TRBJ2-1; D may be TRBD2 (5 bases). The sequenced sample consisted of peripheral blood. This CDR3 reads CASSVGSLGGFREQFF. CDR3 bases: TGTGCCAGCAGCGTAGGTTCCCTAGGAGGCTTCCGCGAGCAGTTCTTC. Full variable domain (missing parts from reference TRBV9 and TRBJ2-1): DSGVTQTPKHLITATGQRVTLRCSPRSGDLSVYWYQQSLDQGLQFLIQYYNGEERAKGNILERFSAQQFPDLHSELNLSSLELGDSALYFCASSVGSLGGFREQFFGPGTRLTVL.